Presented here are 8 T cell receptor beta chains from one specimen sequenced in a study of OX40 agonist ivuxolimab in advanced cancers. Profiling relied on immunoSEQ multiplex PCR, and the TCRdb table lists in-frame clones only, not all of them. Among about 58,000 clones listed, around nine tenths were seen once. Sample: CD4+ or CD8+ T cells sorted from blood, taken in a trial of the OX40 agonist ivuxolimab. These receptor sequences come from an adult with an advanced solid tumor such as melanoma, head and neck, liver or kidney cancer.

This clone was seen once. The rearrangement joins TRBV18 to TRBJ2-2; a weak D match, TRBD1 (5 bases). The V end was cut by 1 base, the J end by 4 bases, with 13 bases between. Germline CDR1 KGHSH, CDR2 LQKENI. The CDR3 totals 16 residues. CDR3 coding DNA: TGTGCCAGCTCACCACAAGGGGCAGGTATCACCGGGGAGCTGTTTTTT. It encodes CASSPQGAGITGELFF.

V usage is TRBV5-4 and J usage is TRBJ2-2; 11 bases align to TRBD2. Trimming removed 4 bases from V and 5 bases from J; junction bases left unmatched: 7. CDR3 length: 16 amino acids. CDR1 SGHNT and CDR2 YYREEE come from the germline V gene (reference sequence). This chain's CDR3 is CASSGGTSGTTGELFF. The CDR3 DNA sequence: TGTGCCAGCAGCGGGGGGACTAGCGGAACTACCGGGGAGCTGTTTTTT. The full variable domain, its missing parts supplied by reference TRBV5-4 and TRBJ2-2, is ETGVTQSPTHLIKTRGQQVTLRCSSQSGHNTVSWYQQALGQGPQFIFQYYREEENGRGNFPPRFSGLQFPNYSSELNVNALELDDSALYLCASSGGTSGTTGELFFGEGSRLTVL.

V gene TRBV19 combines with J gene TRBJ2-3, with D hard to call. This CDR3 region has 15 residues. Germline V gene data show CDR1 as LNHDA and CDR2 as SQIVND (reference sequence). V gave up 4 bases and J gave up 3 bases, with 14 bases separating them. CDR3 residues: CASSTKRGWTDTQYF. CDR3 DNA: TGTGCCAGTAGTACAAAGCGCGGATGGACAGATACGCAGTATTTT.

In this sample, this clone turned up once. The chain employs TRBV10-3 and TRBJ2-7, with 8 bases that match TRBD1. The CDR3 sequence is 14 residues long. V lost 1 base and J lost 6; bases outside the gene matches: 5. Looked up from germline, CDR1 is ENHRY and CDR2 is SYGVKD. The CDR3 DNA reads as TGTGCCATCAGTGAGTTGGACAGGGTGAGCGAGCAGTACTTC. Translated: CAISELDRVSEQYF.

The rearrangement links TRBV5-4 to TRBJ2-3; unclear D gene. Germline V gene sequence: CDR1 SGHNT, CDR2 YYREEE (reference sequence). V gave up 3 bases and J gave up 7 bases, with 9 bases separating them. The CDR3 totals 12 residues. CDR3 DNA sequence: TGTGCCAGCAGCTCCCTAGATAATACGCAGTATTTT. Its translation is CASSSLDNTQYF.

V gene TRBV5-1 combines with J gene TRBJ1-2; D is possibly TRBD1 (6 bases). The CDR3 has 15 residues. The ends were cut back, 3 bases at V and 4 bases at J, with 16 bases in the middle. CDR1 and CDR2 (germline): SGHRS, YFSETQ. Here the CDR3 DNA reads TGCGCCAGCAGCTCTACTCAAGGAGGGGGCTATGGCTACACCTTC. It specifies CASSSTQGGGYGYTF. Together with reference TRBV5-1 and TRBJ1-2, the CDR3 gives the full variable domain: KAGVTQTPRYLIKTRGQQVTLSCSPISGHRSVSWYQQTPGQGLQFLFEYFSETQRNKGNFPGRFSGRQFSNSRSEMNVSTLELGDSALYLCASSSTQGGGYGYTFGSGTRLTVV.

This rearrangement joins TRBV4-1 to TRBJ2-7; 8 positions match TRBD2. The J segment lost 6 bases and the V segment lost 4 bases, leaving 17 bases of the junction unmatched. CDR3 size: 17 residues. Germline V gives CDR1 MGHRA, CDR2 YSYEKL. The chain's CDR3 is CASSPRLVAGRGSEQYF. For the CDR3, the DNA is TGCGCCAGCAGCCCCCGATTGGTAGCGGGAAGGGGGAGCGAGCAGTACTTC.

The rearrangement uses TRBV4-2 and TRBJ2-2, with a weak D call TRBD1 (5 bases). The CDR3 totals 15 residues. The germline V gene has CDR1 LGHNA and CDR2 YNFKEQ. V lost 4 bases and J lost 4, with 13 bases in between. The chain's CDR3 is CASSRSGGATGELFF. The CDR3 DNA reads as TGTGCCAGCAGCCGCTCCGGTGGGGCCACCGGGGAGCTGTTTTTT.